These T cell receptor beta chains were read from a single sample in a study of CD8 T cells in Susac syndrome. TCRdb fed the immunoSEQ multiplex PCR reads into MiXCR, producing one record per CDR3 protein. The sample contains around 170,000 distinct CDR3 sequences, 90% to 97% of which appear only once. The sample consisted of CD4+ T cells from PBMCs. The source is a human donor with Susac syndrome. CDR3s include the opening cysteine and the closing phenylalanine or tryptophan. Each record gives: D gene, J gene, clone size, V gene, CDR3 protein, CDR3 DNA. A D gene is named only where the DNA matches it firmly. Where a row states a size, it is once, few, many or the class of an expanded clone; other rows omit it.

d_gene: -; j_gene: TRBJ2-1; abundance: -; v_gene: TRBV3-1; CDR3aa: CASSPRPGVDEQFF; CDR3nt: TGTGCCAGCAGCCCACGTCCAGGGGTGGATGAGCAGTTCTTC
d_gene: -; j_gene: TRBJ2-6; abundance: -; v_gene: TRBV5-1; CDR3aa: CASSLAVAGHSGANVLTF; CDR3nt: TGCGCCAGCAGCTTGGCCGTGGCGGGGCACTCTGGGGCCAACGTCCTGACTTTC
d_gene: -; j_gene: TRBJ2-5; abundance: -; v_gene: TRBV6-5; CDR3aa: CASNVNSGKLETQYF; CDR3nt: TGTGCCAGCAACGTCAACTCCGGAAAACTAGAGACCCAGTACTTC
d_gene: -; j_gene: TRBJ2-2; abundance: -; v_gene: TRBV7-2; CDR3aa: CASSLVSRDTGELFF; CDR3nt: TGTGCCAGCAGCTTAGTCTCCCGGGACACCGGGGAGCTGTTTTTT
d_gene: TRBD1; j_gene: TRBJ2-5; abundance: once; v_gene: TRBV6-6; CDR3aa: CASSYSGGQGETQYF; CDR3nt: TGTGCCAGCAGTTACTCGGGGGGACAGGGGGAGACCCAGTACTTC
d_gene: -; j_gene: TRBJ2-1; abundance: -; v_gene: TRBV5-6; CDR3aa: CASSPFGRGVNEQFF; CDR3nt: TGTGCCAGCTCACCCTTCGGGCGAGGGGTCAATGAGCAGTTCTTC
d_gene: -; j_gene: TRBJ1-1; abundance: -; v_gene: TRBV12-3/TRBV12-4; CDR3aa: CASSLLQGSGAFF; CDR3nt: TGTGCCAGCAGTTTATTGCAGGGATCGGGAGCTTTCTTT
d_gene: TRBD2; j_gene: TRBJ2-7; abundance: -; v_gene: TRBV5-6; CDR3aa: CASSLVAGRPYEQYF; CDR3nt: TGTGCCAGCAGCTTAGTAGCGGGACGCCCCTACGAGCAGTACTTC
d_gene: -; j_gene: TRBJ2-1; abundance: -; v_gene: TRBV28; CDR3aa: CASSREEQFF; CDR3nt: TGTGCCAGCAGTCGGGAAGAGCAGTTCTTC
d_gene: -; j_gene: TRBJ2-7; abundance: -; v_gene: TRBV5-1; CDR3aa: CASSLVSSATGEQYF; CDR3nt: TGCGCCAGCAGCTTGGTTTCGAGCGCTACGGGCGAGCAGTACTTC
d_gene: TRBD1; j_gene: TRBJ1-2; abundance: -; v_gene: TRBV28; CDR3aa: CASRTFRRQGVVGYTF; CDR3nt: TGTGCCAGCAGAACCTTCCGCCGACAGGGGGTGGTTGGCTACACCTTC
d_gene: TRBD1; j_gene: TRBJ2-7; abundance: -; v_gene: TRBV29-1; CDR3aa: CSVTPGTGSSYEQYF; CDR3nt: TGCAGCGTTACACCTGGGACAGGCAGCTCCTACGAGCAGTACTTC
d_gene: -; j_gene: TRBJ1-1; abundance: -; v_gene: TRBV20-1; CDR3aa: CSASRAVGNTEAFF; CDR3nt: TGCAGTGCTAGTAGGGCAGTGGGGAACACTGAAGCTTTCTTT
d_gene: -; j_gene: TRBJ2-3; abundance: few; v_gene: TRBV7-2; CDR3aa: CASSFSSWADTQYF; CDR3nt: TGTGCCAGCAGCTTTAGTAGTTGGGCAGATACGCAGTATTTT
d_gene: -; j_gene: TRBJ2-2; abundance: -; v_gene: TRBV7-2; CDR3aa: CASSRDRTDTGELFF; CDR3nt: TGTGCCAGCAGCCGCGACCGGACAGACACCGGGGAGCTGTTTTTT
d_gene: -; j_gene: TRBJ1-5; abundance: -; v_gene: TRBV28; CDR3aa: CASSPLTGSNQPQHF; CDR3nt: TGTGCCAGCAGTCCCCTAACAGGGAGCAATCAGCCCCAGCATTTT
d_gene: TRBD1; j_gene: TRBJ1-6; abundance: -; v_gene: TRBV25-1; CDR3aa: CASSPLGATGVGHSPLHF; CDR3nt: TGTGCCAGCAGTCCCCTGGGCGCAACAGGGGTGGGACATTCACCCCTCCACTTT
d_gene: -; j_gene: TRBJ1-5; abundance: -; v_gene: TRBV2; CDR3aa: CASSENREPNQPQHF; CDR3nt: TGTGCCAGCAGTGAAAACAGGGAACCGAATCAGCCCCAGCATTTT
d_gene: -; j_gene: TRBJ2-7; abundance: -; v_gene: TRBV25-1; CDR3aa: CASSAGVLYEQYF; CDR3nt: TGTGCCAGCAGTGCGGGAGTTCTATACGAGCAGTACTTC
d_gene: TRBD1; j_gene: TRBJ2-5; abundance: -; v_gene: TRBV19; CDR3aa: CASSSPGQGWETQYF; CDR3nt: TGTGCCAGTAGTTCCCCGGGACAGGGATGGGAGACCCAGTACTTC
d_gene: TRBD1; j_gene: TRBJ1-1; abundance: -; v_gene: TRBV28; CDR3aa: CASPPGGQNYNTEAFF; CDR3nt: TGTGCCAGCCCTCCAGGGGGCCAGAATTATAACACTGAAGCTTTCTTT
d_gene: -; j_gene: TRBJ1-1; abundance: -; v_gene: TRBV5-1; CDR3aa: CASATARQGTEAFF; CDR3nt: TGCGCCAGCGCCACGGCACGTCAGGGCACTGAAGCTTTCTTT
d_gene: -; j_gene: TRBJ2-5; abundance: -; v_gene: TRBV5-1; CDR3aa: CASSHPRRGEETQYF; CDR3nt: TGCGCCAGCAGCCACCCACGCAGGGGTGAAGAGACCCAGTACTTC
d_gene: -; j_gene: TRBJ2-7; abundance: -; v_gene: TRBV7-9; CDR3aa: CASSAEWGEQYF; CDR3nt: TGTGCCAGCAGCGCCGAGTGGGGGGAGCAGTACTTC
d_gene: TRBD1; j_gene: TRBJ2-3; abundance: -; v_gene: TRBV7-2; CDR3aa: CASSPQGAHPDTQYF; CDR3nt: TGTGCCAGCAGTCCCCAGGGGGCGCACCCAGATACGCAGTATTTT
d_gene: -; j_gene: TRBJ1-1; abundance: -; v_gene: TRBV5-4; CDR3aa: CASSLVSGDDAFF; CDR3nt: TGTGCCAGCAGCTTGGTGTCAGGGGATGATGCTTTCTTT
d_gene: TRBD1; j_gene: TRBJ2-7; abundance: -; v_gene: TRBV28; CDR3aa: CASSFWTGGSYEQYF; CDR3nt: TGTGCCAGCAGCTTCTGGACAGGGGGGAGCTACGAGCAGTACTTC
d_gene: -; j_gene: TRBJ2-3; abundance: -; v_gene: TRBV6-4; CDR3aa: CASSEGDTQYF; CDR3nt: TGTGCCAGCAGTGAGGGGGATACGCAGTATTTT
d_gene: -; j_gene: TRBJ2-3; abundance: few; v_gene: TRBV10-3; CDR3aa: CAIKTSTDTQYF; CDR3nt: TGTGCCATCAAGACTAGCACAGATACGCAGTATTTT
d_gene: -; j_gene: TRBJ1-5; abundance: -; v_gene: TRBV7-9; CDR3aa: CASSLGAQPQHF; CDR3nt: TGTGCCAGCAGCTTAGGGGCGCAGCCCCAGCATTTT
d_gene: -; j_gene: TRBJ2-5; abundance: -; v_gene: TRBV9; CDR3aa: CASSVSRASTQYF; CDR3nt: TGTGCCAGCAGCGTTAGTAGAGCTTCCACTCAGTACTTC
d_gene: TRBD1; j_gene: TRBJ2-5; abundance: -; v_gene: TRBV5-6; CDR3aa: CASRGTAGGETQYF; CDR3nt: TGTGCCAGCAGAGGAACGGCAGGGGGAGAGACCCAGTACTTC
d_gene: TRBD2; j_gene: TRBJ2-5; abundance: -; v_gene: TRBV15; CDR3aa: CATSRDYGAGEETQYF; CDR3nt: TGTGCCACCAGCAGAGATTATGGAGCGGGAGAGGAGACCCAGTACTTC
d_gene: -; j_gene: TRBJ1-5; abundance: -; v_gene: TRBV7-2; CDR3aa: CASTLGARADSNQPQHF; CDR3nt: TGTGCCAGCACCCTAGGGGCCAGGGCAGATAGCAATCAGCCCCAGCATTTT
d_gene: -; j_gene: TRBJ2-7; abundance: -; v_gene: TRBV16; CDR3aa: CASSHFDGLSYEQYF; CDR3nt: TGTGCCAGCAGCCATTTCGATGGTCTGTCCTACGAGCAGTACTTC
d_gene: TRBD2; j_gene: TRBJ2-2; abundance: -; v_gene: TRBV12-3/TRBV12-4; CDR3aa: CASKAGEFTGELFF; CDR3nt: TGTGCCAGCAAAGCGGGAGAGTTCACCGGGGAGCTGTTTTTT
d_gene: -; j_gene: TRBJ1-1; abundance: -; v_gene: TRBV19; CDR3aa: CASSEGGFMNTEAFF; CDR3nt: TGTGCCAGTAGCGAGGGCGGCTTCATGAACACTGAAGCTTTCTTT
d_gene: -; j_gene: TRBJ2-2; abundance: -; v_gene: TRBV30; CDR3aa: CAWSVRREGELFF; CDR3nt: TGTGCCTGGAGTGTACGCAGGGAAGGGGAGCTGTTTTTT
d_gene: TRBD1; j_gene: TRBJ1-1; abundance: -; v_gene: TRBV7-3; CDR3aa: CASSFTTGGTEAFF; CDR3nt: TGTGCCAGCAGCTTCACGACAGGGGGCACTGAAGCTTTCTTT
d_gene: TRBD1; j_gene: TRBJ2-7; abundance: -; v_gene: TRBV6-2/TRBV6-3; CDR3aa: CASSYTRTGTYEQYF; CDR3nt: TGTGCCAGCAGTTACACCAGGACAGGGACCTACGAGCAGTACTTC
d_gene: -; j_gene: TRBJ1-2; abundance: once; v_gene: TRBV3-1; CDR3aa: CASSQGGLGINYGYTF; CDR3nt: TGTGCCAGCAGCCAAGGGGGACTCGGGATAAACTATGGCTACACCTTC
d_gene: -; j_gene: TRBJ2-1; abundance: -; v_gene: TRBV12-3/TRBV12-4; CDR3aa: CASSLREINEQFF; CDR3nt: TGTGCCAGCAGTTTACGGGAAATAAATGAGCAGTTCTTC
d_gene: -; j_gene: TRBJ2-4; abundance: -; v_gene: TRBV7-8; CDR3aa: CASSPRATENIQYF; CDR3nt: TGTGCCAGCAGCCCAAGGGCGACCGAAAACATTCAGTACTTC
d_gene: TRBD2; j_gene: TRBJ2-2; abundance: -; v_gene: TRBV12-3/TRBV12-4; CDR3aa: CASSQGLAGGWTGELFF; CDR3nt: TGTGCCAGCAGTCAGGGACTAGCGGGAGGGTGGACCGGGGAGCTGTTTTTT
d_gene: -; j_gene: TRBJ2-7; abundance: -; v_gene: TRBV28; CDR3aa: CASSGPLRSYEQYF; CDR3nt: TGTGCCAGCAGTGGTCCGTTACGCTCCTACGAGCAGTACTTC
d_gene: TRBD2; j_gene: TRBJ2-5; abundance: -; v_gene: TRBV24-1; CDR3aa: CATSEASGPQETQYF; CDR3nt: TGTGCCACCAGTGAGGCTAGCGGACCCCAAGAGACCCAGTACTTC
d_gene: -; j_gene: TRBJ2-6; abundance: -; v_gene: TRBV5-4; CDR3aa: CASSLPGPGANVLTF; CDR3nt: TGTGCCAGCAGCTTGCCGGGTCCTGGGGCCAACGTCCTGACTTTC
d_gene: -; j_gene: TRBJ2-1; abundance: once; v_gene: TRBV5-4; CDR3aa: CASRRYNEQFF; CDR3nt: TGTGCCAGCAGGCGGTACAATGAGCAGTTCTTC
d_gene: TRBD1; j_gene: TRBJ1-5; abundance: -; v_gene: TRBV27; CDR3aa: CASSTHDRAKPQHF; CDR3nt: TGTGCCAGCAGTACCCACGACAGGGCAAAGCCCCAGCATTTT
d_gene: -; j_gene: TRBJ2-7; abundance: once; v_gene: TRBV28; CDR3aa: CASRQAVTYEQYF; CDR3nt: TGTGCCAGCAGACAGGCCGTCACCTACGAGCAGTACTTC
d_gene: -; j_gene: TRBJ2-2; abundance: -; v_gene: TRBV28; CDR3aa: CASSLLTRELFF; CDR3nt: TGTGCCAGCAGTTTATTAACCCGTGAGCTGTTTTTT
d_gene: -; j_gene: TRBJ1-2; abundance: -; v_gene: TRBV13; CDR3aa: CASSNQGGYGYTF; CDR3nt: TGTGCCAGCAGCAACCAAGGCGGGTATGGCTACACCTTC
d_gene: -; j_gene: TRBJ1-1; abundance: -; v_gene: TRBV30; CDR3aa: CAWSGPSWTEAFF; CDR3nt: TGTGCCTGGAGTGGGCCCTCCTGGACTGAAGCTTTCTTT
d_gene: -; j_gene: TRBJ2-2; abundance: -; v_gene: TRBV15; CDR3aa: CATSRALLGFTGELFF; CDR3nt: TGTGCCACCAGCAGAGCCCTCCTTGGGTTCACCGGGGAGCTGTTTTTT
d_gene: -; j_gene: TRBJ2-3; abundance: -; v_gene: TRBV30; CDR3aa: CAWRGLITDTQYF; CDR3nt: TGTGCCTGGAGGGGCCTCATCACAGATACGCAGTATTTT
d_gene: -; j_gene: TRBJ2-1; abundance: -; v_gene: TRBV30; CDR3aa: CAWSDFLRAEQFF; CDR3nt: TGTGCCTGGAGTGATTTCTTGAGGGCAGAGCAGTTCTTC
d_gene: -; j_gene: TRBJ2-5; abundance: -; v_gene: TRBV15; CDR3aa: CATTGGGETQYF; CDR3nt: TGTGCCACCACGGGGGGCGGGGAGACCCAGTACTTC
d_gene: TRBD2; j_gene: TRBJ2-3; abundance: once; v_gene: TRBV4-2; CDR3aa: CASSQGAGDRTDTQYF; CDR3nt: TGTGCCAGCAGCCAGGGAGCGGGAGACCGCACAGATACGCAGTATTTT